These 8 T cell receptor beta chains came from one sample sequenced in a study of cytomegalovirus exposure and HLA in healthy donors. Researchers ran the PCR with 60 Vbeta and 13 Jbeta primers. Assay: immunoSEQ multiplex PCR; the TCRdb copy retains only in-frame clones and omits some. The sample holds 130,000 or so clones, 73% seen once. The sequenced material came from PBMCs. The receptor set was obtained from a middle-aged woman in good health and CMV-seropositive.

This chain connects TRBV27 to TRBJ2-2, with D possibly TRBD2 on 6 matching bases. Germline V gives CDR1 MNHEY, CDR2 SMNVEV (reference sequence). Deletions cut 0 bases from V and 0 bases from J, with 17 bases between. The CDR3 consists of 19 residues. The CDR3 loop is CASSLSWGVGDANTGELFF. CDR3 nucleotides: TGTGCCAGCAGTTTATCTTGGGGGGTCGGGGACGCGAACACCGGGGAGCTGTTTTTT.

This CDR3 is CASSQDMGTGNSPLHF. Here the CDR3 DNA reads TGCGCCAGCAGCCAAGATATGGGGACAGGGAATTCACCCCTCCACTTT. V usage is TRBV4-3 and J usage is TRBJ1-6; 9 bases are a match to TRBD1. Losses at the gene ends were 0 bases for V and 7 bases for J; bases not matched to a gene: 4. This CDR3 comprises 16 residues. Germline CDR1 is LGHNA and CDR2 is YSLEER.

CDR3 region: CASSLAGRTSGRAGELFF. The CDR3 region has the DNA TGTGCCAGCAGCTTAGCGGGGAGGACTAGCGGGAGGGCCGGGGAGCTGTTTTTT. The V and J genes are TRBV7-2 and TRBJ2-2, with 15 nucleotides matching TRBD2. The V segment lost 0 bases and the J segment 6 bases; nucleotides outside the gene matches: 5. Germline CDR1 SGHTA, CDR2 FQGNSA. This CDR3 comprises 18 residues.

The chain joins TRBV9 to TRBJ2-5; TRBD1 is a possible D gene (6 bases). The CDR3 runs to 14 residues. The V and J ends lost 4 bases and 2 bases respectively, with 12 bases between them. Germline values: CDR1 SGDLS, CDR2 YYNGEE. The CDR3 DNA is TGTGCCAGCAGCTCCGGGCAGGGGCAAGAGACCCAGTACTTC. Its translation: CASSSGQGQETQYF.

This clone was seen a few times. The chain uses TRBV21-1 and TRBJ1-1; the table gives TRBD1 as D, unverified against the DNA. TRBV21-1 is a pseudogene segment. This CDR3 comprises 15 residues. This chain's CDR3 is CASRVRDTQNTEAFF. DNA for the CDR3: TGTGCCAGCAGGGTTAGGGACACTCAGAACACTGAAGCTTTCTTT.

This clone was recorded a few times. The rearrangement uses TRBV11-2 and TRBJ2-7, with 8 bases fitting TRBD1. The CDR3 totals 15 residues. Germline-derived CDR1 and CDR2 are SGHAT and FQNNGV. The V gene end was trimmed by 1 base and the J gene end by 2 bases; junction bases not matched to a gene: 4. CDR3 amino acids: CASSLVGQGPYEQYF. The CDR3 DNA reads TGTGCCAGCAGCTTAGTAGGACAGGGTCCCTACGAGCAGTACTTC.

This clone has only one observation. This chain connects TRBV5-1 to TRBJ2-3; TRBD2 aligns across 7 bases. The V segment lost 1 base and the J segment 6 bases; nucleotides outside the gene matches: 8. The germline CDR1 and CDR2 sequences are SGHRS and YFSETQ. CDR3 length equals 15 residues. CDR3 nucleotide sequence: TGCGCCAGCAGCTTGACGGGGGGTAACAGGGATACGCAGTATTTT. It codes for CASSLTGGNRDTQYF.

The V call is TRBV7-8, the J call TRBJ1-5; D might be TRBD1 (5 bases). The CDR3 is 18 residues long. The V gene lost 6 bases and the J gene lost 2 bases, with 23 bases spanning the gap. The germline V gene has CDR1 SGHVS and CDR2 FQNEAQ. The CDR3 loop is CASSMRLGGTAGNQPQHF. Written as DNA, the CDR3 is TGTGCCAGCAGTATGAGATTGGGAGGGACGGCAGGCAATCAGCCCCAGCATTTT.